This TCR beta chain was identified during a study of T cells after yellow fever vaccination. Study background: The fractions with low cell numbers were processed using SMART-Seq v4 Ultra Low Input. Findings and caveats of the study: Overlap between CD4 and CD8 compartments was detected for a small share of clonotypes. In post-booster samples, most primary-vaccination clones reappeared (roughly 96% CD4, 75% to 90% CD8). Abundant contaminating clonotypes from the bulk population could appear in FACS-sorted repertoires.

Concerning this clonotype: Its antigen is still unknown.

One entry per CDR3 protein, called by TCRdb with MiXCR from the 5' RACE reads. The table shows under 550,000 distinct CDR3 sequences, with roughly a fifth occurring only once. The sample in question was PBMCs, obtained approximately 20 days after the first yellow fever vaccination. This TCR was recovered from a man between 18 and 35 years old who received the YFV17D yellow fever vaccine.

The CDR3, as DNA: TGTGCCAGCAGTTTATCTTGGACGTTCTCTGGAAACACCATATATTTT. This gives the protein CASSLSWTFSGNTIYF. The J gene is TRBJ1-3, the V gene TRBV12-3 or TRBV12-4, with D hard to call. The CDR3 is made up of 16 amino acids. V was shortened by 2 bases and J by 0 bases, with 11 bases between the two germline ends.